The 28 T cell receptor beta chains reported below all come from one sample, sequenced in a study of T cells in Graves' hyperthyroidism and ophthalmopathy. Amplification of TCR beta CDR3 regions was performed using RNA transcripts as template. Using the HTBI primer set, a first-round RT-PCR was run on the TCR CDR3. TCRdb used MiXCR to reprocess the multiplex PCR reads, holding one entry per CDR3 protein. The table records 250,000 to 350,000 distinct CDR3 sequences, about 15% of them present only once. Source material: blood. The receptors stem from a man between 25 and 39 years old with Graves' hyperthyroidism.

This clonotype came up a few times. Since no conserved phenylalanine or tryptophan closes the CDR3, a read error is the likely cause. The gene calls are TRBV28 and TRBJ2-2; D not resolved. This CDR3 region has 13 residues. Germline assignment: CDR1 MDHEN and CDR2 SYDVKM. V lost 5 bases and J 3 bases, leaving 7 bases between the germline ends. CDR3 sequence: CASSRSDTGELFL. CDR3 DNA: TGTGCCAGCAGTCGATCGGACACCGGGGAGCTGTTTCTT.

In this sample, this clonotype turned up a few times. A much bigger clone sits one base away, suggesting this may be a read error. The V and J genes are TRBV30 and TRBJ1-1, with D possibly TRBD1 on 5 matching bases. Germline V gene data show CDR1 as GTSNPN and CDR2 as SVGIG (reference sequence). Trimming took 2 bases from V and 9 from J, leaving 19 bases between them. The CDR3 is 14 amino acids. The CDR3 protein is CAWSPQGDWAKAFF. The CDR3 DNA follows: TGTGCCTGGAGTCCTCAGGGAGATTGGGCGAAAGCTTTCTTT.

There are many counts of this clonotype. CDR3: CAWSPFGGRATDTQYF. The CDR3, as DNA: TGTGCCTGGAGCCCCTTTGGGGGGAGGGCGACAGATACGCAGTATTTT. The chain links TRBV30 to TRBJ2-3; 7 bases agree with TRBD2. CDR3 length: 16 residues. Trimming cost V 3 bases and J 3 bases; bases outside gene matches: 12. Germline CDR1 is GTSNPN and CDR2 is SVGIG (reference sequence).

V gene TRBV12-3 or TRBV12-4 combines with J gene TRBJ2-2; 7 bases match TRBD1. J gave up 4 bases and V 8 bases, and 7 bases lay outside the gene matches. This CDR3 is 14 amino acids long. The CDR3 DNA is TGTGCCAGCCGACAGGGAGCGAGCACCGGGGAGCTGTTTTTT. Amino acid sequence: CASRQGASTGELFF.

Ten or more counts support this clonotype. The CDR3 DNA is TGTGCCAGCAGTTACGGGTTGCGGGGGGGCTATGGCTACACCTTC. It yields the protein CASSYGLRGGYGYTF. This chain uses TRBV6-6 with TRBJ1-2, with D possibly matching TRBD1 (5 bases). V was clipped by 2 bases and J by 4 bases, with 14 bases between them. The CDR3 extends over 15 amino acids. Looked up from germline, CDR1 is MNHNY and CDR2 is SVGAGI (reference sequence).

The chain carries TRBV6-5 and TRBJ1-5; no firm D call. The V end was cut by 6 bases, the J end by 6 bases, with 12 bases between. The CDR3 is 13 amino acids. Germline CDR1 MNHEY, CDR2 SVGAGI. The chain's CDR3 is CASSPDMVQPQHF. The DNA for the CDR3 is TGTGCCAGCAGCCCCGACATGGTTCAGCCCCAGCATTTT.

The CDR3 nucleotides are TGTGCCAGCAGCTTAACGAGCGGGAGGCCGAGGGAGCAGTTCTTC. Its protein product is CASSLTSGRPREQFF. V gene TRBV7-9 combines with J gene TRBJ2-1, with 9 positions matching TRBD2. Germline CDR1 is SEHNR and CDR2 is FQNEAQ (reference sequence). V was clipped by 2 bases and J by 10 bases; unmatched bases: 9. This CDR3 contains 15 residues.

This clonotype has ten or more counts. In DNA form, the CDR3 reads TGTGCCAGCAGCTTAATGGGCGGGAGGAGCGAGACTGAGCAGTTCTTC. Protein product: CASSLMGGRSETEQFF. The gene calls are TRBV7-3 and TRBJ2-1, with TRBD2 identical over 8 bases. Trimming took 1 base from V and 9 from J; bases not matched to a gene: 11. The CDR3 loop spans 16 amino acids. The V gene's germline CDR1 is SGHTA and CDR2 FQGTGA.

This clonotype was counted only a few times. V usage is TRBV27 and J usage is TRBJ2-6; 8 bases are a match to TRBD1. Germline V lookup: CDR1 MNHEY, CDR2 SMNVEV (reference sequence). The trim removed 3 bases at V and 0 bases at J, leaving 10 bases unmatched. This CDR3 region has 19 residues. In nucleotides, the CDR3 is TGTGCCAGCAGTTTGTCCCGGGACAGGCCTTTCTCTGGGGCCAACGTCCTGACTTTC. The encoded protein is CASSLSRDRPFSGANVLTF.

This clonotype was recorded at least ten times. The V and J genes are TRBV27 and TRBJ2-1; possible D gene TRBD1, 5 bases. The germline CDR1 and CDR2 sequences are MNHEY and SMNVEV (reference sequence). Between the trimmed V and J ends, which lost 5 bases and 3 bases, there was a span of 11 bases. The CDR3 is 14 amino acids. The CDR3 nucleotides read TGTGCCAGCAGTCTAAGGGGTAACTACAATGAGCAGTTCTTC. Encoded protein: CASSLRGNYNEQFF.

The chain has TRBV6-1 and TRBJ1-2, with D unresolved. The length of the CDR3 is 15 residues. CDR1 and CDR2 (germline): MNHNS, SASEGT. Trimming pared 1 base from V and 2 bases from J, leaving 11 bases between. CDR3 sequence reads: CASSEVGRINYGYTF. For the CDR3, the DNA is TGTGCCAGCAGTGAAGTGGGCAGGATAAACTATGGCTACACCTTC.

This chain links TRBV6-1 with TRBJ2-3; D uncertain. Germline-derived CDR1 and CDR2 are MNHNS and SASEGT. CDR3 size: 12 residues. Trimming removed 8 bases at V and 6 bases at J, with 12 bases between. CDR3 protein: CASRSVRDTQYF. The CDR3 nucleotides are TGTGCCAGCCGCTCGGTTAGGGATACGCAGTATTTT.

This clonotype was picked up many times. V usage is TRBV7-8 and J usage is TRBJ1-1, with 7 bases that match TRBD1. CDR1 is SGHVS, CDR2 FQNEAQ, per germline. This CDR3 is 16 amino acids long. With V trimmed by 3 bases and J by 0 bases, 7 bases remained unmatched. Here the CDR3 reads CASSFSATGLNTEAFF. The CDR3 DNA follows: TGTGCCAGCAGCTTTTCGGCGACAGGGTTGAACACTGAAGCTTTCTTT.

CDR3 residues: CASSYSSGHLGEQYF. The CDR3 DNA reads as TGTGCCAGCAGTTACTCGTCGGGACACCTTGGGGAGCAGTACTTC. This sequence joins TRBV6-6 and TRBJ2-7; possibly TRBD1 for D (6 bases). Trimming left V 0 bases short and J 7 bases short, with 16 bases between. Germline V lookup: CDR1 MNHNY, CDR2 SVGAGI (reference sequence). The CDR3 runs 15 residues.

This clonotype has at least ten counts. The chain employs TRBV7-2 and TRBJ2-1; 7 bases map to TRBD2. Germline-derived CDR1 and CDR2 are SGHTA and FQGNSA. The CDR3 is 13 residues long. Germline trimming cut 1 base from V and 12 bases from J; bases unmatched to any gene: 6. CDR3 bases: TGTGCCAGCAGCTTAGGACTAGCCTCAAGGCAGTTCTTC. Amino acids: CASSLGLASRQFF.

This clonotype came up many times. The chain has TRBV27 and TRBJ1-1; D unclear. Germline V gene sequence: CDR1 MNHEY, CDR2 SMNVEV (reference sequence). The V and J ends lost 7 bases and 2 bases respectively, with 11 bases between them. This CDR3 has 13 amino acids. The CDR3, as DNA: TGTGCCAGCAAACGGGTCCCAAACACTGAAGCTTTCTTT. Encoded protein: CASKRVPNTEAFF.

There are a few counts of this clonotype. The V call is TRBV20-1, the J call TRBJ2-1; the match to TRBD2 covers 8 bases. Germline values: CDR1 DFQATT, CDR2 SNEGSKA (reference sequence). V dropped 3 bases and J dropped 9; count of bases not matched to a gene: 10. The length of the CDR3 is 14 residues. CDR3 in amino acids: CSARSGSRGGEQFF. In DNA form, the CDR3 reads TGCAGTGCTAGGAGCGGGAGCCGGGGGGGTGAGCAGTTCTTC.

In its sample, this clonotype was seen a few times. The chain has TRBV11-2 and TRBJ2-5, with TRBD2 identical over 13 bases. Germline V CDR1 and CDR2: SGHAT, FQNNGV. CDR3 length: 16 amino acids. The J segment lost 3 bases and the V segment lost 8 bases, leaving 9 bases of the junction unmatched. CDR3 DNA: TGTGCCAGCGGCGGGGGACTAGCGGGATTAGAAGAGACCCAGTACTTC. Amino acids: CASGGGLAGLEETQYF.

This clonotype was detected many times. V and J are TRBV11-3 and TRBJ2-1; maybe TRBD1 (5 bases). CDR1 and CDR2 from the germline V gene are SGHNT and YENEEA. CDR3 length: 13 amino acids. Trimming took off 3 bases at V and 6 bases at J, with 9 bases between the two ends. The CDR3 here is CASSFRGRNEQFF. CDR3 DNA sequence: TGTGCCAGCAGCTTTAGGGGCCGCAATGAGCAGTTCTTC.

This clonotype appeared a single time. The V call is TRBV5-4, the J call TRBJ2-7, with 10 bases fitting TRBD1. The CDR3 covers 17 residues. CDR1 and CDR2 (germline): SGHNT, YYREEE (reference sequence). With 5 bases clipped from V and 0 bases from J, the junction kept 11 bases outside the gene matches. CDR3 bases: TGTGCCAGCAGTTTTGACCCCGGGACAGGGGCCTCCTACGAGCAGTACTTC. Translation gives CASSFDPGTGASYEQYF.

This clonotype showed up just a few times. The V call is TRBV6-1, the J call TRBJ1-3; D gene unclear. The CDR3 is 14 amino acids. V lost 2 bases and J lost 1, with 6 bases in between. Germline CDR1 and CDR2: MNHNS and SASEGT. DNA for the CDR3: TGTGCCAGCAGTGAATACCGTTCTGGAAACACCATATATTTT. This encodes CASSEYRSGNTIYF.

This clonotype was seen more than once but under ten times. The CDR3 nucleotides read TGTGCCAGCAGCCGAACTCCTAGCGGGAGAAACATTCAGTACTTC. Its protein product is CASSRTPSGRNIQYF. The chain joins TRBV3-1 to TRBJ2-4; 10 nucleotides line up with TRBD2. Germline CDR1 is LGHDT and CDR2 is YNNKEL (reference sequence). This CDR3 has 15 amino acids. The V gene end was trimmed by 4 bases and the J gene end by 6 bases; junction bases not matched to a gene: 6.

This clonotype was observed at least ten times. The CDR3 is CASSYLFGGQYGYTF. In DNA form, the CDR3 reads TGTGCCAGCAGCTACCTATTCGGGGGCCAATATGGCTACACCTTC. This rearrangement joins TRBV11-3 to TRBJ1-2; D might be TRBD1 (6 bases). The V end lost 4 bases, the J end lost 5 bases, and 17 bases lay between the germline ends. Germline-derived CDR1 and CDR2 are SGHNT and YENEEA. The CDR3 has 15 amino acids.

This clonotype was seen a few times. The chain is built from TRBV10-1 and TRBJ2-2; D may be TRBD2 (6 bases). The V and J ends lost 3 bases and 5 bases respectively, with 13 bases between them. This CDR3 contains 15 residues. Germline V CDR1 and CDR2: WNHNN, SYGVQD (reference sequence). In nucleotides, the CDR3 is TGCGCCAGCAGTGATTTCGGGGGTGAGACCGGGGAGCTGTTTTTT. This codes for CASSDFGGETGELFF.

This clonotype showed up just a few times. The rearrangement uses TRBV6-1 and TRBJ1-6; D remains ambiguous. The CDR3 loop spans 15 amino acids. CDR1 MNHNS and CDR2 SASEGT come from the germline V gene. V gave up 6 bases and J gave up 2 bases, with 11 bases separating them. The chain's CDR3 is CASSPNQPYNSPLHF. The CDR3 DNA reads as TGTGCCAGCAGCCCCAATCAACCCTATAATTCACCCCTCCACTTT.

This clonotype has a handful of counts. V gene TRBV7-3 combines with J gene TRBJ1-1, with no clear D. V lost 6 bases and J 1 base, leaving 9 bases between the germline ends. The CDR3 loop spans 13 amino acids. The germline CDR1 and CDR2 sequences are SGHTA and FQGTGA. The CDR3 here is CASSYEGNTEAFF. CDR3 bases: TGTGCCAGCAGTTACGAGGGGAACACTGAAGCTTTCTTT.

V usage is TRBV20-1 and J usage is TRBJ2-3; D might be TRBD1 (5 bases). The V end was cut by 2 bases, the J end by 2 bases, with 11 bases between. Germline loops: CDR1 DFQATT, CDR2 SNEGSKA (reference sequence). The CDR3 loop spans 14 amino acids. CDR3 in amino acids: CSARSGMFTDTQYF. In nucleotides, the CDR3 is TGCAGTGCTAGATCAGGGATGTTCACAGATACGCAGTATTTT.

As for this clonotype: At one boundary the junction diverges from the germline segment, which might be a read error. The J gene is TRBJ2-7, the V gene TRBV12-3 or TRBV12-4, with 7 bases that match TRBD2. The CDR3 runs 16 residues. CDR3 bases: TGTGCCACCAGTGATCTTCCCTCGGGGGGTTTCCCCGAGCAGTACTTC. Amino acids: CATSDLPSGGFPEQYF.